This T cell receptor (beta chain) was identified in a study of cytomegalovirus exposure and HLA in healthy donors. Primers: 60 Vbeta forward and 13 Jbeta reverse. Assay: immunoSEQ multiplex PCR; the TCRdb copy retains only in-frame clones and omits some. Seen here are about 130,000 clones, around 80% observed once, and the top ten hold 4.5% to 5.5%. Germline loops: CDR1 MNHEY, CDR2 SVGAGI. There are 15 residues in the CDR3. The V end lost 6 bases, the J end lost 4 bases, and 15 bases lay between the germline ends. Concerning this clone itself: Antigen specificity is unknown.

Regarding the study as a whole: Most TCRs appeared rarely, but some public TCRs recurred in many donors. Roughly uniform sequencing depth across donors was assumed, possibly incorrectly.

The receptor comes from a man aged 25 to 40 in good health and CMV-seronegative. The V gene is TRBV6-5, the J gene TRBJ2-2; D is unresolved. Sequencing was performed on PBMCs. This CDR3 is CASSRKKRGTGELFF. CDR3 bases: TGTGCCAGCAGCCGAAAAAAAAGAGGCACCGGGGAGCTGTTTTTT.